The entry that follows covers one T cell receptor beta chain sequence. The antigen remains unidentified. This specimen comes from a study of monozygotic twins with inflammatory bowel disease. Broader study findings: IBD-affected twins scored below their healthy co-twins in TCRbeta diversity (inverse Simpson). A distinction between different T cell subtypes was not possible.

TCRalpha and TCRbeta cDNA underwent two nested PCRs of around 15 and 10 cycles. After re-calling the 5' RACE reads, TCRdb lists one entry per CDR3 protein, DNA absent. The specimen's table records some 99,000 distinct CDR3 sequences. The CDR3 spans 15 residues. Germline values: CDR1 DFQATT, CDR2 SNEGSKA (reference sequence). The TCR was taken from a human donor with ulcerative colitis or Crohn's disease, or a healthy co-twin of an affected twin (not recorded which). V usage is TRBV20-1 and J usage is TRBJ2-1. The source material was blood. The CDR3: CSARPRGSAYNEQFF.